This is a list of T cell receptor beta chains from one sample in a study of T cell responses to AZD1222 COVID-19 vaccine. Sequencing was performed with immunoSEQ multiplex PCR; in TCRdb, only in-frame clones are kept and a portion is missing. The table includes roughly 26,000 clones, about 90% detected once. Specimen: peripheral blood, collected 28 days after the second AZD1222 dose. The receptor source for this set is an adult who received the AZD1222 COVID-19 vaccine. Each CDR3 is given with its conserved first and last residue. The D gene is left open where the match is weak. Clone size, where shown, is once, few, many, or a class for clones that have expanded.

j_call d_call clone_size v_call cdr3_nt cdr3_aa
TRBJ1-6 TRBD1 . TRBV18 TGTGCCAGCTCACCAACGGACAGGGTTTCACCCCTCCACTTT CASSPTDRVSPLHF
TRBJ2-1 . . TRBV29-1 TGCAGCTCCGGGGGAGGCAACACGGGCTACAATGAGCAGTTCTTC CSSGGGNTGYNEQFF
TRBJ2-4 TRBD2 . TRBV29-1 TGCAGCGCCCGCGGGGGGATGGACATTCAGTACTTC CSARGGMDIQYF
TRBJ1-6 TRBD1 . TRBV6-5 TGTGCCAGCAGTTCAGACAGGGGGAATTCACCCCTCCACTTT CASSSDRGNSPLHF
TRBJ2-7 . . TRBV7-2 TGTGCCAGCAGCTTAGGGTGGGGAAATGAGGACGAGCAGTACTTC CASSLGWGNEDEQYF
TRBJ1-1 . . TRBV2 TGTGCCAGCAGGGAGGACGGTGGGGGCACTGAAGCTTTCTTT CASREDGGGTEAFF
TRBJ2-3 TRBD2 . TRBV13 TGTGCCAGCCTTAAGCGGGGGCTCACAGATACGCAGTATTTT CASLKRGLTDTQYF
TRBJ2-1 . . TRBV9 TGTGCCAGCAGCGTAGTTGAGGGTGAGCAGTTCTTC CASSVVEGEQFF
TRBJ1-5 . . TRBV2 TGTGCCAGCAGACAGGGAGTTGGACAGCCCCAGCATTTT CASRQGVGQPQHF
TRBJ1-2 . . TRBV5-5 TGTGCCAGCAGCTTGGAGGGCTCCCACTATGGCTACACCTTC CASSLEGSHYGYTF
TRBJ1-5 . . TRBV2 TGTGCCAGCAGCATCTCGGGGGGGCAGCCCCAGCATTTT CASSISGGQPQHF
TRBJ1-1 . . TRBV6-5 TGTGCCAGCAGTCACGGACAGCCTAACACTGAAGCTTTCTTT CASSHGQPNTEAFF
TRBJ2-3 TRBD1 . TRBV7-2 TGTGCCAGCAGATCGACAGGGGGCTATGCAGATACGCAGTATTTT CASRSTGGYADTQYF
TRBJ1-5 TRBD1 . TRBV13 TGTGCCAGCAGCTTAGCTAGAGGACAGGGTGAGCCCCAGCATTTT CASSLARGQGEPQHF
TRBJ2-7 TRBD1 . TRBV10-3 TGTGCCACCTACCGGGACAGGGGCTACGAGCAGTACTTC CATYRDRGYEQYF
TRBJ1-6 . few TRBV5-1 TGCGCCAGCAACCCGGGTTCGGATTCACCCCTCCACTTT CASNPGSDSPLHF
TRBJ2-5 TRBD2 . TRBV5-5 TGTGCCAGCAGCCCCCCTGGTAGCGGGGGTTTACAAGAGACCCAGTACTTC CASSPPGSGGLQETQYF
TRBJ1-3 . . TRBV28 TGTGCCAGCAGTTTGGGCGGGAGCTCTGGAAACACCATATATTTT CASSLGGSSGNTIYF
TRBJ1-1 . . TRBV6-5 TGTGCCAGCAGTTCCGTTATGAACACTGAAGCTTTCTTT CASSSVMNTEAFF
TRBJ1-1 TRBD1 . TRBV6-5 TGTGCCAGCAGCCCCGACAGGGGAGATACTGAAGCTTTCTTT CASSPDRGDTEAFF
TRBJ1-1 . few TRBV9 TGTGCCAGCAGCCCCGGCGGGCGCCCTACCGAAGCTTTCTTT CASSPGGRPTEAFF
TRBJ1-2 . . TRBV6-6 TGTGCCAGCAGTTACCGGCGGGACATCAACTATGGCTACACCTTC CASSYRRDINYGYTF
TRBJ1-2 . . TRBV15 TGTGCCACCAGCAGAGGGACTGCCGGGGGCTACACCTTC CATSRGTAGGYTF
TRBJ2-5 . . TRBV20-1 TGCAGTGAAGGAGTCGGAGAGACCCAGTACTTC CSEGVGETQYF
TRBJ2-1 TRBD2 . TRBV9 TGTGCCAGCAGCCCTCCTAGCGGGGAGTACAATGAGCAGTTCTTC CASSPPSGEYNEQFF
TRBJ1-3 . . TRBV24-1 TGTGCCACCAGCGAGGGAACCGGAAACACCATATATTTT CATSEGTGNTIYF
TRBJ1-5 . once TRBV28 TGTGCCATCCAAGGACAGAATCAGCCCCAGCATTTT CAIQGQNQPQHF
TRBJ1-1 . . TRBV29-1 TGCAGCGTAGAAGACACCCCGAACACTGAAGCTTTCTTT CSVEDTPNTEAFF
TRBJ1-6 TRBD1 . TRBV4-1 TGCGCCAGCAGCCGACAGGGACGCAATTCACCCCTCCACTTT CASSRQGRNSPLHF